One and the same sample provided the 27 T cell receptor beta chains below, sequenced in a study of PD-L1 blockade in urothelial cancer. Sequencing used immunoSEQ multiplex PCR; TCRdb keeps in-frame clones, though not all of them. The table lists approximately 100,000 clones, over 75% of them singletons. This material consisted of PBMCs, taken around atezolizumab (anti-PD-L1) treatment. The origin of the receptors is a man over 45 with urothelial cancer.

The genes are TRBV15 and TRBJ2-7; 7 bases align to TRBD2. Germline V CDR1 and CDR2: LNHNV, YYDKDF (reference sequence). The CDR3 contains 15 residues. The V segment lost 2 bases and the J segment 5 bases; nucleotides outside the gene matches: 9. The CDR3 region has the DNA TGTGCCACCAGCAGAAGGGGTAGCGGGTCCCACGAGCAGTACTTC. Its protein is CATSRRGSGSHEQYF.

This chain uses TRBV28 with TRBJ2-1; TRBD2 is a possible D gene (5 bases). Trimming took 5 bases from V and 2 from J, leaving 16 bases between them. This CDR3 region has 16 residues. Germline CDR1 reads MDHEN; CDR2 reads SYDVKM. CDR3 in amino acids: CASSPIGSSPYNEQFF. The CDR3 DNA reads TGTGCCAGCAGTCCAATAGGGAGTAGTCCCTACAATGAGCAGTTCTTC.

The genes are TRBV5-1 and TRBJ2-3, with D unresolved. Germline V lookup: CDR1 SGHRS, CDR2 YFSETQ. V was clipped by 0 bases and J by 0 bases, with 8 bases between them. This CDR3 spans 15 amino acids. The CDR3 sequence is CASSLEAASTDTQYF. CDR3 sequence (DNA): TGCGCCAGCAGCTTGGAGGCGGCTAGCACAGATACGCAGTATTTT.

This clone was recorded a few times. The rearrangement links TRBV7-9 to TRBJ1-2; D remains ambiguous. The CDR3 length is 14 residues. Germline V CDR1 and CDR2: SEHNR, FQNEAQ (reference sequence). Deletions cut 1 base from V and 2 bases from J, with 8 bases between. The CDR3 sequence is CASSLVPANYGYTF. The CDR3 nucleotides are TGTGCCAGCAGCTTAGTTCCAGCGAACTATGGCTACACCTTC.

The chain has TRBV7-8 and TRBJ1-2; weak D call: TRBD1 (6 bases). The CDR3 extends over 16 amino acids. The V gene lost 1 base and the J gene lost 2 bases, with 14 bases spanning the gap. Germline lookup yields CDR1 SGHVS and CDR2 FQNEAQ. The CDR3 loop is CASSLDGGQPNYGYTF. The CDR3, as DNA: TGTGCCAGCAGCTTAGACGGAGGACAGCCCAACTATGGCTACACCTTC.

This clone was detected a few times. The chain uses TRBV7-9 and TRBJ2-7, with 8 bases identical to TRBD2. CDR1 is SEHNR and CDR2 is FQNEAQ in the germline V gene (reference sequence). The junction had 12 bases not matched to a gene; V was cut back by 7 bases and J by 1 base. The CDR3 has 16 residues. The chain's CDR3 is CASTDHGAGGSYEQYF. CDR3 coding DNA: TGTGCCAGCACCGACCACGGGGCGGGAGGATCCTACGAGCAGTACTTC.

V is TRBV9 and J is TRBJ2-7; D remains ambiguous. Germline CDR1 is SGDLS and CDR2 is YYNGEE. V gave up 6 bases and J gave up 1 base, with 11 bases separating them. The CDR3 is 13 amino acids. CDR3 amino acids: CASNPGASYEQYF. The CDR3 DNA sequence: TGTGCCAGCAACCCTGGTGCGTCCTACGAGCAGTACTTC.

The DNA of the CDR3 is TGTGCCAGCTCATCTAGCGGGAGCGACGAGCAGTACTTC. Translating it yields CASSSSGSDEQYF. The chain couples TRBV18 to TRBJ2-7; the match to TRBD2 covers 10 bases. The V and J ends lost 5 bases and 5 bases, in that order; junction bases with no gene match: 3. Germline loops: CDR1 KGHSH, CDR2 LQKENI. The CDR3 runs 13 residues.

The chain is built from TRBV29-1 and TRBJ2-1; 10 nucleotides match TRBD1. J lost 9 bases, V lost 5 bases, and 7 bases had no gene match. CDR1 SQVTM and CDR2 ANQGSEA come from the germline V gene. This CDR3 is 13 amino acids long. CDR3 nucleotides: TGCAGCGTTCGGGGACAGGGGTTATCTGAGCAGTTCTTC. This translates into CSVRGQGLSEQFF.

The sample holds a few counts of this clone. This chain links TRBV14 with TRBJ2-5; possible D gene TRBD1, 6 bases. CDR1 is SGHDN and CDR2 is FVKESK in the germline V gene. Trimming shortened V by 5 bases and J by 5 bases, and 21 bases separated the two germline ends. This CDR3 comprises 16 residues. CDR3: CASSSPLTRGLETQYF. The CDR3 DNA reads as TGTGCCAGCAGCTCGCCTTTAACCAGGGGTTTGGAGACCCAGTACTTC.

V is TRBV27 and J is TRBJ2-3; 10 nucleotides match TRBD2. V gave up 4 bases and J gave up 2 bases; unmatched junction bases: 6. The germline V gene has CDR1 MNHEY and CDR2 SMNVEV (reference sequence). The CDR3 length is 16 residues. For the CDR3, the DNA is TGTGCCAGCAGTTCAACTAGCGGGATCTACACAGATACGCAGTATTTT. Its protein product is CASSSTSGIYTDTQYF.

The genes are TRBV19 and TRBJ1-2; 7 nucleotides line up with TRBD1. Germline assignment: CDR1 LNHDA and CDR2 SQIVND (reference sequence). Germline trimming cut 5 bases from V and 0 bases from J; bases unmatched to any gene: 6. The CDR3 contains 15 residues. CDR3 in DNA: TGTGCCAGTAGTCTGGAACAGGGGACTAACTATGGCTACACCTTC. Its translation: CASSLEQGTNYGYTF.

The CDR3: CASSLAVLSTDTQYF. DNA of the CDR3: TGTGCCAGCAGCTTAGCAGTTCTCTCCACAGATACGCAGTATTTT. The genes are TRBV11-2 and TRBJ2-3; no clear D. This CDR3 has 15 residues. Between the trimmed V and J ends, which lost 1 base and 2 bases, there was a span of 10 bases. The V gene's germline CDR1 is SGHAT and CDR2 FQNNGV.

The chain couples TRBV15 to TRBJ2-6, with 9 bases lining up with TRBD1. The germline V gene has CDR1 LNHNV and CDR2 YYDKDF (reference sequence). V dropped 5 bases and J dropped 0; count of bases not matched to a gene: 2. The CDR3 length is 16 residues. The CDR3 DNA reads TGTGCCACCAGCGACAGGGGGATCTCTGGGGCCAACGTCCTGACTTTC. Protein: CATSDRGISGANVLTF.

J is TRBJ2-7 and V is TRBV28, with 8 bases lining up with TRBD2. The CDR3 length is 15 residues. In germline, CDR1 is MDHEN, CDR2 SYDVKM. Trimming at V came to 3 bases and at J to 5 bases, leaving 9 bases not matched to a gene. Here the CDR3 reads CASSLITGGPNEQYF. CDR3 nucleotides: TGTGCCAGCAGTTTGATCACGGGAGGGCCAAACGAGCAGTACTTC.

The chain uses TRBV2 and TRBJ1-3; 7 bases match TRBD1. The CDR3 covers 14 residues. Germline lookup yields CDR1 SNHLY and CDR2 FYNNEI. After removal of 6 bases from V and 4 bases from J, the junction contained 6 bases not matched to a gene. DNA for the CDR3: TGTGCCAGCAGGGAAACAGGGGCCGGAAACACCATATATTTT. It is translated as CASRETGAGNTIYF.

This clone was detected a few times. V is TRBV7-9 and J is TRBJ1-6, with 7 bases fitting TRBD1. Losses at the gene ends were 5 bases for V and 5 bases for J; bases not matched to a gene: 6. The CDR3 length is 15 residues. CDR1 is SEHNR, CDR2 FQNEAQ, per germline (reference sequence). The CDR3 nucleotides are TGTGCCAGCAGCCCCGGGACAGAGAATAATTCACCCCTCCACTTT. It is translated as CASSPGTENNSPLHF.

The chain links TRBV4-2 to TRBJ1-6; a weak D match, TRBD1 (5 bases). The ends were cut back, 3 bases at V and 4 bases at J, with 7 bases in the middle. The CDR3 spans 14 residues. CDR1 and CDR2 from the germline V gene are LGHNA and YNFKEQ. In nucleotides, the CDR3 is TGTGCCAGCAGCCAGGGGCAGTATAATTCACCCCTCCACTTT. The encoded protein is CASSQGQYNSPLHF.

The rearrangement uses TRBV29-1 and TRBJ2-7, with D perhaps TRBD2 (5 bases). Trimming left V 0 bases short and J 0 bases short, with 9 bases between. The CDR3 has 14 amino acids. Germline loops: CDR1 SQVTM, CDR2 ANQGSEA. The CDR3 sequence: CSVEDGKSSYEQYF. The CDR3 nucleotides read TGCAGCGTTGAAGACGGGAAGAGCTCCTACGAGCAGTACTTC.

This clone was detected once. V and J are TRBV7-9 and TRBJ1-1, with TRBD1 as a possible D gene (5 bases). V lost 5 bases to trimming and J lost 1 base, with 11 bases between them. The CDR3 runs 14 residues. The germline CDR1 and CDR2 sequences are SEHNR and FQNEAQ (reference sequence). The CDR3 nucleotides are TGTGCCAGCAGCCACCAGGGATCGAACACTGAAGCTTTCTTT. Translation gives CASSHQGSNTEAFF. The whole variable domain, filled in from reference TRBV7-9 and TRBJ1-1, reads DTGVSQNPRHKITKRGQNVTFRCDPISEHNRLYWYRQTLGQGPEFLTYFQNEAQLEKSRLLSDRFSAERPKGSFSTLEIQRTEQGDSAMYLCASSHQGSNTEAFFGQGTRLTVV.

The J gene is TRBJ1-6, the V gene TRBV19; a possible D gene is TRBD1 (5 bases). From germline, CDR1 is LNHDA and CDR2 SQIVND (reference sequence). The ends were cut back, 3 bases at V and 8 bases at J, with 11 bases in the middle. The CDR3 length is 14 residues. For the CDR3, the DNA is TGTGCCAGTAGTATTCTCGGGGGGGATTCACCCCTCCACTTT. This codes for CASSILGGDSPLHF.

The chain carries TRBV19 and TRBJ2-1; 9 bases map to TRBD2. V lost 6 bases to trimming and J lost 6 bases; unmatched junction nucleotides: 9. The CDR3 length is 15 residues. Germline V gene sequence: CDR1 LNHDA, CDR2 SQIVND (reference sequence). DNA for the CDR3: TGTGCCAGTAGGATTGCGGGAGGGGTCTTCAATGAGCAGTTCTTC. Translation: CASRIAGGVFNEQFF.

This clone was recorded only once. The chain carries TRBV29-1 and TRBJ2-1; 11 bases are a match to TRBD1. Germline V gene lookup returns CDR1 SQVTM and CDR2 ANQGSEA. This CDR3 is built from 13 residues. V lost 4 bases and J lost 6; bases outside the gene matches: 2. CDR3 sequence (DNA): TGCAGCGTTGCCGGGACAGGGGGCAATGAGCAGTTCTTC. Encoded protein: CSVAGTGGNEQFF.

The chain couples TRBV5-4 to TRBJ2-5; tentative D call: TRBD2 (7 bases). Germline V gene data show CDR1 as SGHNT and CDR2 as YYREEE (reference sequence). The CDR3 totals 14 residues. Trimming took 5 bases from V and 7 from J, leaving 18 bases between them. CDR3 nucleotide sequence: TGTGCCAGCAGTCCCCGCGGGGGCCCGGGGACCCAGTACTTC. This sequence encodes CASSPRGGPGTQYF.

This chain links TRBV6-5 with TRBJ1-2; TRBD1 aligns across 8 bases. This CDR3 has 13 amino acids. The ends lost 9 bases at V and 8 bases at J; junction bases unmatched: 11. Germline V gene sequence: CDR1 MNHEY, CDR2 SVGAGI. CDR3 sequence reads: CASWGQDKRGYTF. CDR3 DNA sequence: TGTGCCAGTTGGGGACAGGACAAGCGGGGCTACACCTTC.

The chain joins TRBV5-4 to TRBJ1-1, with D hard to call. V lost 5 bases to trimming and J lost 5 bases, with 10 bases between them. Germline V gene data show CDR1 as SGHNT and CDR2 as YYREEE (reference sequence). The CDR3 runs 12 residues. The DNA for the CDR3 is TGTGCCAGCAGAAGTGGGAGAACTGAAGCTTTCTTT. Protein: CASRSGRTEAFF. Complete variable domain (other parts from reference TRBV5-4 and TRBJ1-1): ETGVTQSPTHLIKTRGQQVTLRCSSQSGHNTVSWYQQALGQGPQFIFQYYREEENGRGNFPPRFSGLQFPNYSSELNVNALELDDSALYLCASRSGRTEAFFGQGTRLTVV.

This clone came up a few times. The chain employs TRBV6-5 and TRBJ1-6; D is unresolved. Germline V gene lookup returns CDR1 MNHEY and CDR2 SVGAGI. The V end was cut by 6 bases, the J end by 11 bases, with 14 bases between. This CDR3 has 13 residues. CDR3 loop: CASRATREAPLHF. CDR3 nucleotides: TGTGCCAGCAGGGCGACGAGGGAGGCACCCCTCCACTTT.